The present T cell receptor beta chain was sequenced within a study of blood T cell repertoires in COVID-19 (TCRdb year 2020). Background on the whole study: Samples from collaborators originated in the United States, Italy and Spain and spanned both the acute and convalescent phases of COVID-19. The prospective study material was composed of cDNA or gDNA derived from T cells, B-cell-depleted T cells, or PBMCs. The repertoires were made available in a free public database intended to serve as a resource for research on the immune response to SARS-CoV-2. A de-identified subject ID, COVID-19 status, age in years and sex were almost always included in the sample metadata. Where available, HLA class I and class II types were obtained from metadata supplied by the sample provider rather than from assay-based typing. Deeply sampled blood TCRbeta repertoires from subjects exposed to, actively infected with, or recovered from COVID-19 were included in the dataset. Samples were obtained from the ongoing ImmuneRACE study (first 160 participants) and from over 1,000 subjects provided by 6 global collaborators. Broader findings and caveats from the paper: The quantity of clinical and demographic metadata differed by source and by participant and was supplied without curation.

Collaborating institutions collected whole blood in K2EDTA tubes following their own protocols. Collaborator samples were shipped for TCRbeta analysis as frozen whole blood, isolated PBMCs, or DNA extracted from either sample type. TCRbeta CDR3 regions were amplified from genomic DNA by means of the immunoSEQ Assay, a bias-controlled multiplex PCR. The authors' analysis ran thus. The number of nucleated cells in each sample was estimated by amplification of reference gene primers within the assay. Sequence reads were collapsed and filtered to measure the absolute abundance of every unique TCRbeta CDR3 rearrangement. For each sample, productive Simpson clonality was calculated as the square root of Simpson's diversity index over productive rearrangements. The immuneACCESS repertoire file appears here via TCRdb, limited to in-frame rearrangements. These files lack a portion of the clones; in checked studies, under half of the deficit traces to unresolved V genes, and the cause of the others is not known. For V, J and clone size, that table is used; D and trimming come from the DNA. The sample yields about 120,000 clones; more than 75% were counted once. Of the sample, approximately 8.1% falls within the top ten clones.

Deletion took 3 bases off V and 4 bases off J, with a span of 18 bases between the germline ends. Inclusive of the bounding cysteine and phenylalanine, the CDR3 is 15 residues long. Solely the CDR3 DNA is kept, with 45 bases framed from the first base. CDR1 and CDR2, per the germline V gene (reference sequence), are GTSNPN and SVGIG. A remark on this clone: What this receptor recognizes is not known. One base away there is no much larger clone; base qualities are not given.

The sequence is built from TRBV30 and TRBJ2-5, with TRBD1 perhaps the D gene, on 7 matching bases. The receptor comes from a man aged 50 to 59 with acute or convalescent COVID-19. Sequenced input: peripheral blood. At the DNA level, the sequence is TGTGCCTGGAGCCCAACAGGGGCGCGGGGAGAGACCCAGTACTTC. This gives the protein CAWSPTGARGETQYF.